These T cell receptor beta chains were read from a single sample in a study of blood T cell repertoires in COVID-19. The method was immunoSEQ multiplex PCR; TCRdb's version includes in-frame clones alone and lacks a portion of them. The table shows roughly 110,000 clones, with around 89% occurring only once. The sequencing input was peripheral blood. The receptors come from a human donor with acute or convalescent COVID-19. The donor label of this sample is uncertain. CDR3s include the opening cysteine and the closing phenylalanine or tryptophan. D genes are given only for firm matches. Rows give clone size only sometimes, using once, few, many, or a class for an expanded clone.

v_call: TRBV5-4; j_call: TRBJ2-7; d_call: TRBD1; clone_size: NA; cdr3_nt: TGTGCCAGCAGCCCCAGGGGGAACGAGCAGTACTTC; cdr3_aa: CASSPRGNEQYF
v_call: TRBV3-1/TRBV3-2; j_call: TRBJ1-6; d_call: TRBD1; clone_size: NA; cdr3_nt: TGTGCCAGCAGCCTGCAGGGGGGCTCCTATAATTCACCCCTCCACTTT; cdr3_aa: CASSLQGGSYNSPLHF
v_call: TRBV18; j_call: TRBJ2-1; d_call: NA; clone_size: NA; cdr3_nt: TGTGCCAGCTCACCCGGTCCCTACAATGAGCAGTTCTTC; cdr3_aa: CASSPGPYNEQFF
v_call: TRBV18; j_call: TRBJ2-7; d_call: TRBD2; clone_size: NA; cdr3_nt: TGTGCCAGCTCACTCGGGACTAGCGGGGGACATTCCTACGAGCAGTACTTC; cdr3_aa: CASSLGTSGGHSYEQYF
v_call: TRBV6-6; j_call: TRBJ1-2; d_call: TRBD1; clone_size: few; cdr3_nt: TGTGCCAGCACCTACGGGGACAGGGGAGGTGGCTACACCTTC; cdr3_aa: CASTYGDRGGGYTF
v_call: TRBV3-1/TRBV3-2; j_call: TRBJ2-5; d_call: NA; clone_size: NA; cdr3_nt: TGTGCCAGCTCTAGGGGCTTCAACCAAGAGACCCAGTACTTC; cdr3_aa: CASSRGFNQETQYF
v_call: TRBV6-2/TRBV6-3; j_call: TRBJ2-1; d_call: TRBD2; clone_size: NA; cdr3_nt: TGTGCCAGCAGTAAGTCTAGCGGGAGATTTTACAATGAGCAGTTCTTC; cdr3_aa: CASSKSSGRFYNEQFF
v_call: TRBV19; j_call: TRBJ1-2; d_call: NA; clone_size: once; cdr3_nt: TGTGCCAGTAGCAGGTCCGAGGAGGATGGCTACACCTTC; cdr3_aa: CASSRSEEDGYTF
v_call: TRBV3-1/TRBV3-2; j_call: TRBJ2-5; d_call: NA; clone_size: NA; cdr3_nt: TGTGCCAGCAGCCAAGATCTTGAGACCCAGTACTTC; cdr3_aa: CASSQDLETQYF
v_call: TRBV7-3; j_call: TRBJ1-1; d_call: TRBD1; clone_size: NA; cdr3_nt: TGTGCCAGCAGCTTAGACAGGGCGGACACTGAAGCTTTCTTT; cdr3_aa: CASSLDRADTEAFF
v_call: TRBV3-1/TRBV3-2; j_call: TRBJ2-1; d_call: TRBD2; clone_size: NA; cdr3_nt: TGTGCCAGCAGCCAAGTTGGAGGGCGGGGGGGCCGAAGTGAGCAGTTCTTC; cdr3_aa: CASSQVGGRGGRSEQFF
v_call: TRBV28; j_call: TRBJ2-3; d_call: TRBD1; clone_size: NA; cdr3_nt: TGTGCCAGCAGCACACAGGGGGCTGGGGATACGCAGTATTTT; cdr3_aa: CASSTQGAGDTQYF
v_call: TRBV28; j_call: TRBJ1-2; d_call: TRBD1; clone_size: NA; cdr3_nt: TGTGCCAGCAGTTTAGGGGGGACAGGGCAGAACTATGGCTACACCTTC; cdr3_aa: CASSLGGTGQNYGYTF
v_call: TRBV7-9; j_call: TRBJ1-6; d_call: NA; clone_size: NA; cdr3_nt: TGTGCCAGCAGCTTATTCGCACCCCTCCACTTT; cdr3_aa: CASSLFAPLHF
v_call: TRBV21-1; j_call: TRBJ2-3; d_call: NA; clone_size: NA; cdr3_nt: TGTGCCAGCGATAGTGTACCTGAGGAGGACACAGATACGCAGTATTTT; cdr3_aa: CASDSVPEEDTDTQYF
v_call: TRBV7-9; j_call: TRBJ1-2; d_call: NA; clone_size: NA; cdr3_nt: TGTGCCAGCGTGGAACAGAGTCGGGGTCTCCCGAATGGCTACACCTTC; cdr3_aa: CASVEQSRGLPNGYTF
v_call: TRBV19; j_call: TRBJ2-7; d_call: TRBD2; clone_size: NA; cdr3_nt: TGTGCCAGTAGTATGACTAGCGGGAACGAGCAGTACTTC; cdr3_aa: CASSMTSGNEQYF
v_call: TRBV5-3; j_call: TRBJ1-6; d_call: NA; clone_size: NA; cdr3_nt: TGTGCCAGAAGCTTGGTGGGCGTAGTGGGCAATTCACCCCTCCACTTT; cdr3_aa: CARSLVGVVGNSPLHF
v_call: TRBV5-4; j_call: TRBJ1-6; d_call: NA; clone_size: NA; cdr3_nt: TGTGCCAGCAGCTTTGGCGGGGGATATTCACCCCTCCACTTT; cdr3_aa: CASSFGGGYSPLHF
v_call: TRBV13; j_call: TRBJ2-6; d_call: NA; clone_size: NA; cdr3_nt: TGTGCCAGCAGCTCAGACAGGGGGGCCAACGTCCTGACTTTC; cdr3_aa: CASSSDRGANVLTF
v_call: TRBV30; j_call: TRBJ1-1; d_call: NA; clone_size: NA; cdr3_nt: TGTGCCTGGAGTGTAGCGGGACCGTCGAACACTGAAGCTTTCTTT; cdr3_aa: CAWSVAGPSNTEAFF
v_call: TRBV18; j_call: TRBJ2-1; d_call: TRBD2; clone_size: NA; cdr3_nt: TGTGCCAGCTCACCTAGTAGCGGGAGGGCCGCGAATGAGCAGTTCTTC; cdr3_aa: CASSPSSGRAANEQFF
v_call: TRBV2; j_call: TRBJ2-4; d_call: NA; clone_size: NA; cdr3_nt: TGTGCCAGCAGTGTGTCAGGGGCGGCCAAAAACATTCAGTACTTC; cdr3_aa: CASSVSGAAKNIQYF
v_call: TRBV6-5; j_call: TRBJ1-2; d_call: TRBD1; clone_size: NA; cdr3_nt: TGTGCCAGCAGGGAGACAGGGACCTACTATGGCTACACCTTC; cdr3_aa: CASRETGTYYGYTF
v_call: TRBV5-1; j_call: TRBJ2-2; d_call: NA; clone_size: NA; cdr3_nt: TGCGCCAGCACGGAGGGTTCGGGCACCGGGGAGCTGTTTTTT; cdr3_aa: CASTEGSGTGELFF
v_call: TRBV12-5; j_call: TRBJ2-5; d_call: TRBD1; clone_size: NA; cdr3_nt: TGTGCTAGTGGAGCTGAACCGGGACAGGGGTACCAAGAGACCCAGTACTTC; cdr3_aa: CASGAEPGQGYQETQYF